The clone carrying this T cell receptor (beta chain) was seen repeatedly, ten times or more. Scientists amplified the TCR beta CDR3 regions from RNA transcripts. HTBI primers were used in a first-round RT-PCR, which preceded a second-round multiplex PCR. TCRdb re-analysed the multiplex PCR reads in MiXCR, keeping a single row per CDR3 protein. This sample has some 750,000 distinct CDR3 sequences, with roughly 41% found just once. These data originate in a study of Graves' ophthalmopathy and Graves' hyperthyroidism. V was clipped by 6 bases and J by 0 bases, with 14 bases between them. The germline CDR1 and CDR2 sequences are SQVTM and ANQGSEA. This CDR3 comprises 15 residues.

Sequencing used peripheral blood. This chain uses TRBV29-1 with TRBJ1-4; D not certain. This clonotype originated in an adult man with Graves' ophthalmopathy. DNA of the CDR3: TGCAGCGTCTTTGGGGAAGAGCCAACTAATGAAAAACTGTTTTTT. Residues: CSVFGEEPTNEKLFF.